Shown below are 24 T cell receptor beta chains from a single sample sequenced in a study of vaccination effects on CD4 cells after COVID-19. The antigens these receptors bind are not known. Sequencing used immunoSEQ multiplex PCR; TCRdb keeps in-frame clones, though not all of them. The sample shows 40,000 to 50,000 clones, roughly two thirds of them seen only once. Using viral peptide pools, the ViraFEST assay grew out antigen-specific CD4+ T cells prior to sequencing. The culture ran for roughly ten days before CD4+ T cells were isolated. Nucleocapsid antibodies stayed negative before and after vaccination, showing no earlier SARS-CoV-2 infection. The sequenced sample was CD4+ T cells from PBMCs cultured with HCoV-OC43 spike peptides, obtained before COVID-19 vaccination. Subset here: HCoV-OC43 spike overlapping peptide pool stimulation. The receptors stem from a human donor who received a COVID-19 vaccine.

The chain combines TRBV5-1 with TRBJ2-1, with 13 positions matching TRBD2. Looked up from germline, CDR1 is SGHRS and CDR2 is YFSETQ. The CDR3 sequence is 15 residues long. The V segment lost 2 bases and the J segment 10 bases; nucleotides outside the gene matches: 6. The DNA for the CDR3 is TGCGCCAGCAGCTTCACGGGACTAGCGGGATCGGAGCAGTTCTTC. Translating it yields CASSFTGLAGSEQFF.

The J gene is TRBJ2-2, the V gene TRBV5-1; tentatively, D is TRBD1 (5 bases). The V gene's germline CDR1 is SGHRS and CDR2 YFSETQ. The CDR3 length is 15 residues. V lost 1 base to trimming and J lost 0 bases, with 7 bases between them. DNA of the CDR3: TGCGCCAGCAGCTTGAGACAGACGAACACCGGGGAGCTGTTTTTT. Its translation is CASSLRQTNTGELFF.

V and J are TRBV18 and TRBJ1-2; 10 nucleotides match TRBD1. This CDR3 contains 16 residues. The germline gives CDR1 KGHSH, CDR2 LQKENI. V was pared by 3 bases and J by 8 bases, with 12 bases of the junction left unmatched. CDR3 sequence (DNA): TGTGCCAGCTCACCTACGACAGGGGGCGCCCCAGGGGGCTACACCTTC. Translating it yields CASSPTTGGAPGGYTF. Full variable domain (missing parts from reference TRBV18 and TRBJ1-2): NAGVMQNPRHLVRRRGQEARLRCSPMKGHSHVYWYRQLPEEGLKFMVYLQKENIIDESGMPKERFSAEFPKEGPSILRIQQVVRGDSAAYFCASSPTTGGAPGGYTFGSGTRLTVV.

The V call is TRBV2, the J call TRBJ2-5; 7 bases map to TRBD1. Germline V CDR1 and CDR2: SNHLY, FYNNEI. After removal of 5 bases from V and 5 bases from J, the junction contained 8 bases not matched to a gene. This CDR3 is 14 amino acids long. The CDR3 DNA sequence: TGTGCCAGCAGTACAAGACAGGGTATGGAGACCCAGTACTTC. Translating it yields CASSTRQGMETQYF.

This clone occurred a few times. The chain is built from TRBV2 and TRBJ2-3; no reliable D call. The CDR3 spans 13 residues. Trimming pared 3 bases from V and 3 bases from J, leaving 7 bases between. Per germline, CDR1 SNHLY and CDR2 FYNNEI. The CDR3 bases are TGTGCCAGCAGTGACCTCGGGACAGATACGCAGTATTTT. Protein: CASSDLGTDTQYF.

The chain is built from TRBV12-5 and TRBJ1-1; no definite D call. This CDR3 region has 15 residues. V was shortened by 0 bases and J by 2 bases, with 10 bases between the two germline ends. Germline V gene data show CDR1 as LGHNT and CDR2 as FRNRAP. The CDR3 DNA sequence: TGTGCTAGTGGTTTGGTCTTAGGAGGAAACACTGAAGCTTTCTTT. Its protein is CASGLVLGGNTEAFF.

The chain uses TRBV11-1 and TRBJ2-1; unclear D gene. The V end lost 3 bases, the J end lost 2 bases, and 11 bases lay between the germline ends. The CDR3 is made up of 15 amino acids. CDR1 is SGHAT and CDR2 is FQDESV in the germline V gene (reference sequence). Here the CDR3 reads CASSFGELAYNEQFF. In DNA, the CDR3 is TGTGCCAGCAGCTTTGGCGAGTTGGCCTACAATGAGCAGTTCTTC.

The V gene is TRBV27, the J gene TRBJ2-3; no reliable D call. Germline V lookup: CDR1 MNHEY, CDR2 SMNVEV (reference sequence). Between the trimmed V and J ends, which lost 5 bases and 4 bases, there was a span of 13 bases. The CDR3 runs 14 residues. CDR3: CASSPWTVPDTQYF. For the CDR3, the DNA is TGTGCCAGCAGTCCATGGACCGTCCCAGATACGCAGTATTTT.

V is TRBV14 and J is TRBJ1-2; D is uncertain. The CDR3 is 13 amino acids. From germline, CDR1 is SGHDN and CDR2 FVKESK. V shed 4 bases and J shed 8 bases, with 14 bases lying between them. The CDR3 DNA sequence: TGTGCCAGCAGCCCCACCCCCCAGTACGGCTACACCTTC. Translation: CASSPTPQYGYTF.

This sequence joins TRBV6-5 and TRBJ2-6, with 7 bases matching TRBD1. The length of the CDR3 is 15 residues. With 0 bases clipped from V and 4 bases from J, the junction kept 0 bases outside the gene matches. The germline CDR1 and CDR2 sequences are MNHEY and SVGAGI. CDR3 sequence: CASSYSTGGANVLTF. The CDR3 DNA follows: TGTGCCAGCAGTTACTCGACAGGGGGGGCCAACGTCCTGACTTTC.

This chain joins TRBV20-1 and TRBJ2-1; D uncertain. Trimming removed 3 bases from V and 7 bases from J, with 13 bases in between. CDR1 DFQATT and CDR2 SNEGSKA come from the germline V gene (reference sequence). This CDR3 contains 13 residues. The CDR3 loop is CSASSQLGNEQFF. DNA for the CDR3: TGCAGTGCTAGTAGTCAATTAGGGAATGAGCAGTTCTTC.

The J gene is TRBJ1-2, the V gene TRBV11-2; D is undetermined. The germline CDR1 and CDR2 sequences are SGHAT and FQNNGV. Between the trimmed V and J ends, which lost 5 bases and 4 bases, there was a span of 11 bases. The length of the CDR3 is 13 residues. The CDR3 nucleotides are TGTGCCAGCAGCCTCGACATCCCCTATGGCTACACCTTC. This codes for CASSLDIPYGYTF.

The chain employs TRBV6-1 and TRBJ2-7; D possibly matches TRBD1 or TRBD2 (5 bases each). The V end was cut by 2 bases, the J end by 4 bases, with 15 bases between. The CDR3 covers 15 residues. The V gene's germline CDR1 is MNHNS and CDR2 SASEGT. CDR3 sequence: CASSEMGEPYYEQYF. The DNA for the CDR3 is TGTGCCAGCAGTGAAATGGGGGAACCATATTACGAGCAGTACTTC.

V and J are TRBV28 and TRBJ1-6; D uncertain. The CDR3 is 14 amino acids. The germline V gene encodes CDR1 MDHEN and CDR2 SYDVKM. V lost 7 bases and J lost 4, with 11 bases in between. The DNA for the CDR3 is TGTGCCAGCACCGGACCGACTTATAATTCACCCCTCCACTTT. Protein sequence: CASTGPTYNSPLHF.

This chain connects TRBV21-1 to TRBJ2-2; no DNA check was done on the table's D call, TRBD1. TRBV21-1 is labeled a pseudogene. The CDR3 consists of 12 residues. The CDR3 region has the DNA TGTGCCAGCCACTCAGGGTGCCTGGAGCTGTTTTTT. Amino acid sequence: CASHSGCLELFF.

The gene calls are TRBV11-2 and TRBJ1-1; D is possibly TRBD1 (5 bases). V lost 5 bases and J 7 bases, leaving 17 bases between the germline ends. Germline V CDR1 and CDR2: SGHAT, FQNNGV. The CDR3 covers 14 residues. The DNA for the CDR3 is TGTGCCAGCAGCAAGACTGGACAACCGGGTGAAGCTTTCTTT. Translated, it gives CASSKTGQPGEAFF.

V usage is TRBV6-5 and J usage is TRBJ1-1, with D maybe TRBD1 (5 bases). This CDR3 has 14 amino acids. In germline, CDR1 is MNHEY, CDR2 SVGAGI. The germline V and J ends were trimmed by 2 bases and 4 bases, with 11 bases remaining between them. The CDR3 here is CASSYLRGSTEAFF. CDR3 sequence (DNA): TGTGCCAGCAGTTACCTGCGGGGGAGCACTGAAGCTTTCTTT.

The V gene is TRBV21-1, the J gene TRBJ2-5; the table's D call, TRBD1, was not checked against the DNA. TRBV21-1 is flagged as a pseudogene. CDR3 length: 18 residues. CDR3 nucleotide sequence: TGTGCCAGCAGTTTGGGGGACAGGGGCCCCCTCAAGAGAGAGACCCAGTACTTC. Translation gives CASSLGDRGPLKRETQYF.

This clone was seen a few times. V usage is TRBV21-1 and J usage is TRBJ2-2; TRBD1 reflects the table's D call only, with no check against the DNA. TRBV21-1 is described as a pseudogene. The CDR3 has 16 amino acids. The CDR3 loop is CASSNWWTGKIGELFF. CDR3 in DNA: TGTGCCAGCAGCAACTGGTGGACAGGTAAGATCGGGGAGCTGTTTTTT.

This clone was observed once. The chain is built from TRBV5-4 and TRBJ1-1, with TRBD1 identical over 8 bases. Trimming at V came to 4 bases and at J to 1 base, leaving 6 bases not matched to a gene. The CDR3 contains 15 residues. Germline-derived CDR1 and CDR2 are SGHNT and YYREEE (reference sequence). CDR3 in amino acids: CASSQRQGRNTEAFF. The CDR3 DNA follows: TGTGCCAGCAGCCAACGACAGGGGAGGAACACTGAAGCTTTCTTT.

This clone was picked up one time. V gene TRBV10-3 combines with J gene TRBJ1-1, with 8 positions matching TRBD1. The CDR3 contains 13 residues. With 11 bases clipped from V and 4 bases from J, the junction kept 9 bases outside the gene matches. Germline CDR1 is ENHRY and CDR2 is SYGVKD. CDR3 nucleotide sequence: TGTGCCGCCGGACAGGGCCCGTCCACTGAAGCTTTCTTT. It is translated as CAAGQGPSTEAFF.

The CDR3 region has the DNA TGTGCCAGCTTTAAAGGGCTTGCCGGGGAGCTGTTTTTT. Its protein product is CASFKGLAGELFF. V gene TRBV18 combines with J gene TRBJ2-2, with D hard to call. From germline, CDR1 is KGHSH and CDR2 LQKENI. CDR3 length: 13 amino acids. Trimming cost V 7 bases and J 6 bases, with 12 bases left between them.

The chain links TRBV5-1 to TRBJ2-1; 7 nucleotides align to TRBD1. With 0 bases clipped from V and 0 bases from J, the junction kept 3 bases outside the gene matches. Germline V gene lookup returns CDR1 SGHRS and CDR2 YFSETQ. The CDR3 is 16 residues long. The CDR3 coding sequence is TGCGCCAGCAGCTTGGGGGGACAGCTCTCCTACAATGAGCAGTTCTTC. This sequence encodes CASSLGGQLSYNEQFF.

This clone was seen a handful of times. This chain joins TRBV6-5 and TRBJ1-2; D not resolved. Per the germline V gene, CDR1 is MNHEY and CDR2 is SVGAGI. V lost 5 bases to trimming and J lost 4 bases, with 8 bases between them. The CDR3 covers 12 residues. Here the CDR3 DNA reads TGTGCCAGCAGTAACAGCCCCTATGGCTACACCTTC. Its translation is CASSNSPYGYTF.